This T cell receptor beta chain was sequenced for a study of shared clonotypes between healthy human individuals. At the level of the study: Each donor had three CD4 naive, three CD4 memory, two CD8 naive and one CD8 memory plate. Points from the study as a whole: Among non-shared clonotypes, generation probabilities were lower than among those shared by all four donors.

This clone was detected only once. The antigen remains unidentified. Trimming at V came to 10 bases and at J to 6 bases, leaving 13 bases not matched to a gene. The CDR3 runs to 14 residues. Germline CDR1 SEHNR, CDR2 FQNEAQ (reference sequence). In the authors' methods: Filtering differed for immunoSEQ, which gave only junction sequences without quality scores. Clones were sequenced by immunoSEQ multiplex PCR, and TCRdb holds only the in-frame ones, with some missing. V and J calls and clone size follow that table, whereas D and trimming were derived from the DNA. The data contain about 2 million clones, over 85% of them singletons.

The sequenced sample was naive CD4+ T cells sorted from blood. Indicated subset: CD45RA+ positively selected. V gene TRBV7-9 combines with J gene TRBJ2-7, with 9 bases fitting TRBD1. The sequence came from a man aged 18 to 30 in good health. The CDR3 is CAILMDRGLPEQYF. CDR3 nucleotides: TGTGCCATCCTCATGGACAGGGGACTTCCCGAGCAGTACTTC. Looking up the rest from reference TRBV7-9 and TRBJ2-7 gives the full variable domain: DTGVSQNPRHKITKRGQNVTFRCDPISEHNRLYWYRQTLGQGPEFLTYFQNEAQLEKSRLLSDRFSAERPKGSFSTLEIQRTEQGDSAMYLCAILMDRGLPEQYFGPGTRLTVT.